The 27 T cell receptor beta chains below were found in one sample sequenced in a study of blood T cell repertoires in COVID-19 (dated by TCRdb to the early 2020s). Library prep was done by the immunoSEQ multiplex PCR assay. TCRdb's version of the immuneACCESS table is confined to in-frame rearrangements and falls short of the full clone set. An unresolved V gene accounts for under half of the shortfall where checked; the remainder is of unknown origin. The sample has 93,000 or so clones on record, roughly 90% of them singletons. The top ten clonotypes cover roughly 17% of the sample. Sample: peripheral blood. The receptors derive from a woman older than 75 in a cohort sampled during active COVID-19.

This chain joins TRBV5-1 and TRBJ2-7; D is possibly TRBD1 (6 bases). V lost 1 base and J 2 bases, leaving 10 bases between the germline ends. This CDR3 is 14 amino acids long. Germline V gene sequence: CDR1 SGHRS, CDR2 YFSETQ. The CDR3 loop is CASSLTGSTYEQYF. The CDR3 nucleotides read TGCGCCAGCAGCTTGACAGGGTCTACCTACGAGCAGTACTTC.

The V call is TRBV27, the J call TRBJ1-2; possible D gene TRBD1, 6 bases. Germline V gene sequence: CDR1 MNHEY, CDR2 SMNVEV (reference sequence). CDR3 length: 12 residues. V lost 3 bases and J 6 bases, leaving 8 bases between the germline ends. CDR3 region: CASSFQGNGYTF. In DNA form, the CDR3 reads TGTGCCAGCAGTTTCCAGGGGAATGGCTACACCTTC.

The V call is TRBV6-4, the J call TRBJ2-4; 12 bases line up with TRBD2. The ends lost 7 bases at V and 0 bases at J; junction bases unmatched: 7. Germline V lookup: CDR1 MRHNA, CDR2 SNTAGT. The CDR3 is 17 amino acids. In DNA form, the CDR3 reads TGTGCCAGCACCAGGACTAGCGGGACTCTAGCCAAAAACATTCAGTACTTC. It translates to CASTRTSGTLAKNIQYF.

This chain connects TRBV3-1 (or the pseudogene TRBV3-2) to TRBJ1-4, with 7 positions matching TRBD1. The germline gives CDR1 LGHDT, CDR2 YNNKEL (reference sequence). J lost 10 bases, V lost 0 bases, and 5 bases had no gene match. The CDR3 loop spans 14 amino acids. As DNA, the CDR3 is TGTGCCAGCAGCCAAGAGAGTCAGGGGGGAAAACTGTTTTTT. Translating it yields CASSQESQGGKLFF.

The CDR3 spells CASSGAGSANQPQHF. In DNA, the CDR3 is TGTGCCAGCAGTGGGGCGGGAAGCGCCAATCAGCCCCAGCATTTT. V is TRBV2 and J is TRBJ1-5; D ambiguous. Germline V lookup: CDR1 SNHLY, CDR2 FYNNEI. The CDR3 loop spans 15 amino acids. V was shortened by 4 bases and J by 3 bases, with 13 bases between the two germline ends.

The V gene is TRBV6-6, the J gene TRBJ2-5; D perhaps matches TRBD2 (5 bases). The CDR3 covers 15 residues. The germline gives CDR1 MNHNY, CDR2 SVGAGI (reference sequence). V lost 6 bases, J lost 2 bases, and 16 bases lay in between. CDR3 bases: TGTGCCAGCAGCCGGGGTATGGGATATCAAGAGACCCAGTACTTC. This codes for CASSRGMGYQETQYF.

Written as DNA, the CDR3 is TGTGCCAGCAGCCCCAGACTAGTATACGAGCAGTACTTC. Protein: CASSPRLVYEQYF. The chain has TRBV6-5 and TRBJ2-7; a weak D match, TRBD2 (6 bases). Germline V CDR1 and CDR2: MNHEY, SVGAGI. V lost 6 bases to trimming and J lost 4 bases, with 13 bases between them. This CDR3 region has 13 residues.

The genes are TRBV27 and TRBJ1-2; 9 nucleotides match TRBD1. J was trimmed by 7 bases and V by 4 bases; bases with no gene match: 7. The CDR3 consists of 14 residues. Germline CDR1 MNHEY, CDR2 SMNVEV (reference sequence). In DNA form, the CDR3 reads TGTGCCAGCAGTTCATTGGACAGGGGTTTTGGCTACACCTTC. Residues: CASSSLDRGFGYTF.

This clone was observed once. The V call is TRBV5-4, the J call TRBJ1-4; D may be TRBD1 (6 bases). This CDR3 has 14 residues. Trimming removed 3 bases at V and 6 bases at J, with 12 bases between. Germline CDR1 is SGHNT and CDR2 is YYREEE (reference sequence). The CDR3 here is CASSSDRPYEKLFF. CDR3 sequence (DNA): TGTGCCAGCAGCTCCGACAGGCCTTATGAAAAACTGTTTTTT.

This clone was detected a few times. The rearrangement uses TRBV6-5 and TRBJ1-1, with 9 bases aligning to TRBD1. In germline, CDR1 is MNHEY, CDR2 SVGAGI. Germline trimming cut 8 bases from V and 5 bases from J; bases unmatched to any gene: 9. This CDR3 contains 14 residues. The CDR3 protein is CASAMTGGRTEAFF. CDR3 nucleotides: TGTGCCAGCGCCATGACAGGGGGACGGACTGAAGCTTTCTTT.

In this sample, this clone turned up a few times. The V call is TRBV6-5, the J call TRBJ2-3; D is uncertain. The germline CDR1 and CDR2 sequences are MNHEY and SVGAGI. Trimming took 0 bases from V and 0 from J, leaving 7 bases between them. The CDR3 contains 15 residues. For the CDR3, the DNA is TGTGCCAGCAGTTACTCGACTTTTAGCACAGATACGCAGTATTTT. It translates to CASSYSTFSTDTQYF.

The genes are TRBV6-5 and TRBJ2-1, with TRBD2 as a possible D gene (7 bases). V lost 6 bases, J lost 6 bases, and 12 bases lay in between. The CDR3 totals 13 residues. Germline V gene data show CDR1 as MNHEY and CDR2 as SVGAGI. The CDR3 DNA is TGTGCCAGCAGCAGAGGGGGGGGCAATGAGCAGTTCTTC. Translation gives CASSRGGGNEQFF.

The rearrangement links TRBV19 to TRBJ1-6, with TRBD1 matching 7 bases. CDR3 length equals 17 residues. Trimming at V came to 4 bases and at J to 7 bases, leaving 13 bases not matched to a gene. Germline loops: CDR1 LNHDA, CDR2 SQIVND (reference sequence). CDR3 amino acids: CASSTAGSRQGNSPLHF. Here the CDR3 DNA reads TGTGCCAGTAGTACGGCGGGATCCCGACAGGGCAATTCACCCCTCCACTTT.

The genes are TRBV6-5 and TRBJ2-1, with D possibly being TRBD1 (5 bases). Germline CDR1 is MNHEY and CDR2 is SVGAGI. Between the trimmed V and J ends, which lost 6 bases and 3 bases, there was a span of 9 bases. This CDR3 has 13 amino acids. The CDR3 sequence: CASRGRIYNEQFF. CDR3 DNA sequence: TGTGCCAGCAGGGGGCGGATCTACAATGAGCAGTTCTTC.

This clone has just one count. The chain combines TRBV11-2 with TRBJ1-1, with D uncertain. CDR1 and CDR2 from the germline V gene are SGHAT and FQNNGV. Trimming left V 1 base short and J 7 bases short, with 4 bases between. There are 11 residues in the CDR3. As DNA, the CDR3 is TGTGCCAGCAGCTTAGCCGTTGAAGCTTTCTTT. Protein sequence: CASSLAVEAFF. Complete variable domain (other parts from reference TRBV11-2 and TRBJ1-1): EAGVAQSPRYKIIEKRQSVAFWCNPISGHATLYWYQQILGQGPKLLIQFQNNGVVDDSQLPKDRFSAERLKGVDSTLKIQPAKLEDSAVYLCASSLAVEAFFGQGTRLTVV.

The chain couples TRBV18 to TRBJ2-7, with 12 bases that match TRBD2. The germline V gene has CDR1 KGHSH and CDR2 LQKENI. The CDR3 covers 16 residues. The V and J ends lost 3 bases and 5 bases, in that order; junction bases with no gene match: 8. The CDR3 DNA sequence: TGTGCCAGCTCACCTGCGCTAGCGGGAGGGTTCCACGAGCAGTACTTC. Residues: CASSPALAGGFHEQYF.

The chain uses TRBV19 and TRBJ1-2, with D unclear. Trimming pared 7 bases from V and 5 bases from J, leaving 17 bases between. This CDR3 has 14 amino acids. The V gene's germline CDR1 is LNHDA and CDR2 SQIVND (reference sequence). The CDR3, as DNA: TGTGCCAGTAACCCCTCGGCGGACTGGTATGGCTACACCTTC. Translation: CASNPSADWYGYTF. The entire variable domain, with the rest obtained from reference TRBV19 and TRBJ1-2, is as follows: DGGITQSPKYLFRKEGQNVTLSCEQNLNHDAMYWYRQDPGQGLRLIYYSQIVNDFQKGDIAEGYSVSREKKESFPLTVTSAQKNPTAFYLCASNPSADWYGYTFGSGTRLTVV.

V is TRBV20-1 and J is TRBJ2-1, with TRBD2 matching over 10 bases. J gave up 7 bases and V 4 bases, and 10 bases lay outside the gene matches. Germline V gene lookup returns CDR1 DFQATT and CDR2 SNEGSKA (reference sequence). This CDR3 has 15 amino acids. CDR3: CSATESGGAINEQFF. In DNA, the CDR3 is TGCAGTGCTACTGAGAGCGGGGGGGCGATTAATGAGCAGTTCTTC.

This clone appeared a few times. J is TRBJ1-3 and V is TRBV5-1; 7 bases are shared with TRBD1. CDR3 length: 14 residues. Germline assignment: CDR1 SGHRS and CDR2 YFSETQ. V was pared by 4 bases and J by 5 bases, with 6 bases of the junction left unmatched. The CDR3 protein is CASSPEQGRNTIYF. DNA for the CDR3: TGCGCCAGCAGCCCCGAACAGGGGCGAAACACCATATATTTT. The whole variable domain, filled in from reference TRBV5-1 and TRBJ1-3, reads KAGVTQTPRYLIKTRGQQVTLSCSPISGHRSVSWYQQTPGQGLQFLFEYFSETQRNKGNFPGRFSGRQFSNSRSEMNVSTLELGDSALYLCASSPEQGRNTIYFGEGSWLTVV.

This chain connects TRBV25-1 to TRBJ1-2; tentatively, D is TRBD1 (6 bases). CDR1 and CDR2 from the germline V gene are MGHDK and SYGVNS. Between the trimmed V and J ends, which lost 7 bases and 4 bases, there was a span of 13 bases. CDR3 length: 13 amino acids. DNA of the CDR3: TGTGCCAGCACCTTTGACAGGAGCTATGGCTACACCTTC. It translates to CASTFDRSYGYTF.

The chain couples TRBV10-3 to TRBJ2-7; 8 bases match TRBD1. This CDR3 has 15 amino acids. V lost 4 bases and J lost 7; bases outside the gene matches: 12. Per germline, CDR1 ENHRY and CDR2 SYGVKD. The CDR3 is CAISGRTGPAAEQYF. CDR3 bases: TGTGCCATCAGTGGGAGGACAGGGCCCGCCGCGGAGCAGTACTTC.

The rearrangement uses TRBV18 and TRBJ2-7, with a weak D call TRBD1 (5 bases). The CDR3 is made up of 15 amino acids. Germline loops: CDR1 KGHSH, CDR2 LQKENI. The V end was cut by 1 base, the J end by 3 bases, with 13 bases between. In DNA, the CDR3 is TGTGCCAGCTCACCACTGGACACCTCTCGCTACGAGCAGTACTTC. This codes for CASSPLDTSRYEQYF.

V gene TRBV5-4 combines with J gene TRBJ1-1; maybe TRBD1 (5 bases). This CDR3 is built from 15 residues. Germline V lookup: CDR1 SGHNT, CDR2 YYREEE (reference sequence). V lost 9 bases to trimming and J lost 1 base, with 19 bases between them. The CDR3 protein is CAIQSGATGNTEAFF. The CDR3 DNA is TGTGCCATCCAAAGCGGGGCCACGGGGAACACTGAAGCTTTCTTT.

The chain is built from TRBV6-1 and TRBJ1-6; 9 bases fit TRBD1. In germline, CDR1 is MNHNS, CDR2 SASEGT. The V segment lost 1 base and the J segment 9 bases; nucleotides outside the gene matches: 4. The CDR3 totals 15 residues. The DNA for the CDR3 is TGTGCCAGCAGTGAAGGGACAGGGGTTGGTTCACCCCTCCACTTT. It codes for CASSEGTGVGSPLHF.

To note about this clone: The same CDR3 also results from other DNA sequences found in this sample. This rearrangement joins TRBV14 to TRBJ2-1; D remains ambiguous. In germline, CDR1 is SGHDN, CDR2 FVKESK. Between the trimmed V and J ends, which lost 0 bases and 4 bases, there was a span of 7 bases. This CDR3 has 14 residues. As DNA, the CDR3 is TGTGCCAGCAGCCAAGATGGCAGATACAATGAGCAGTTCTTC. It is translated as CASSQDGRYNEQFF. The variable domain in full, with the rest retrieved from reference TRBV14 and TRBJ2-1, is EAGVTQFPSHSVIEKGQTVTLRCDPISGHDNLYWYRRVMGKEIKFLLHFVKESKQDESGMPNNRFLAERTGGTYSTLKVQPAELEDSGVYFCASSQDGRYNEQFFGPGTRLTVL.

The rearrangement links TRBV19 to TRBJ1-3; D is possibly TRBD1 (5 bases). V was clipped by 5 bases and J by 6 bases, with 14 bases between them. Per germline, CDR1 LNHDA and CDR2 SQIVND (reference sequence). This CDR3 is 14 amino acids long. CDR3 coding DNA: TGTGCCAGTAGTCCAGGACATGGATTAAACACCATATATTTT. Residues: CASSPGHGLNTIYF.

The chain employs TRBV11-2 and TRBJ2-1, with 8 bases matching TRBD1. The CDR3 consists of 17 residues. Per germline, CDR1 SGHAT and CDR2 FQNNGV. V lost 0 bases to trimming and J lost 3 bases; unmatched junction nucleotides: 7. In DNA, the CDR3 is TGTGCCAGCAGCTTAGAAATCACAGGGGGGAACTACAATGAGCAGTTCTTC. Translation: CASSLEITGGNYNEQFF. The whole variable domain, remainder taken from reference TRBV11-2 and TRBJ2-1, is EAGVAQSPRYKIIEKRQSVAFWCNPISGHATLYWYQQILGQGPKLLIQFQNNGVVDDSQLPKDRFSAERLKGVDSTLKIQPAKLEDSAVYLCASSLEITGGNYNEQFFGPGTRLTVL.